Listed below are T cell receptor beta chains from one sample, sequenced in a study of cytomegalovirus exposure and HLA in healthy donors. The protocol was immunoSEQ multiplex PCR, while the TCRdb copy is restricted to in-frame clones and leaves out a portion. The profile covers about 150,000 clones, with more than 85% appearing a single time and about 0.64% taken by the ten largest. Specimen: PBMCs. All receptors derive from a young man in good health and CMV-seronegative. Both conserved end residues are part of each CDR3. A D gene is named only where the DNA matches it firmly. Expanded clones are given a class, and other clones once, few, many or no size at all.

D gene,CDR3 length,J gene,V gene,clone size,CDR3 DNA,CDR3 protein
TRBD1,15,TRBJ1-3,TRBV6-6,.,TGTGCCAGCAGTTACTCTAACAGGGGGCAGGACACCATATATTTT,CASSYSNRGQDTIYF
.,18,TRBJ1-6,TRBV18,once,TGTGCCAGCTCACTAAACCCTGGGGGCTACGTGGATAATTCACCCCTCCACTTT,CASSLNPGGYVDNSPLHF
.,19,TRBJ2-1,TRBV21-1,.,TGTGCCAGCAGCTACTTCCTAAGGGGACAGGGGAAGTCCTACAATGAGCAGTTCTTC,CASSYFLRGQGKSYNEQFF
.,15,TRBJ1-1,TRBV5-8,.,TGTGCCAGCAGCTTGATTGGACATTCGAACACTGAAGCTTTCTTT,CASSLIGHSNTEAFF
.,14,TRBJ1-1,TRBV9,.,TGTGCCAGCAGCCCAGATCAGGGTTACACTGAAGCTTTCTTT,CASSPDQGYTEAFF
TRBD1,13,TRBJ2-7,TRBV7-7,.,TGTGCCAGCAGCCGTGACAGGGTCCACGAGCAGTACTTC,CASSRDRVHEQYF
TRBD1,16,TRBJ2-7,TRBV9,.,TGTGCCAGCAGCGAAGGAACAGGGGGCAGCCCCTACGAGCAGTACTTC,CASSEGTGGSPYEQYF
.,10,TRBJ1-4,TRBV20-1,.,TGCAGTGCTAGATACAGAGAACTGTTTTTT,CSARYRELFF
.,15,TRBJ1-6,TRBV30,.,TGTGCCTGGAGTGAAGGGGCAGCATATAATTCACCCCTCCACTTT,CAWSEGAAYNSPLHF
.,12,TRBJ1-2,TRBV10-3,.,TGTGCCATCAGTGTGAGCCTACGGGGCTACACCTTC,CAISVSLRGYTF
.,14,TRBJ2-1,TRBV30,.,TGTGCCTGGAGTGGTGGAGGGAGTTACAATGAGCAGTTCTTC,CAWSGGGSYNEQFF
TRBD2,16,TRBJ2-1,TRBV4-1,.,TGCGCCAGCAGCCAGGCCCTCGCGGGGGCCTACAATGAGCAGTTCTTC,CASSQALAGAYNEQFF
.,11,TRBJ1-6,TRBV30,few,TGTGCCTGGGATCGAGGGTCACCCCTCCACTTT,CAWDRGSPLHF
TRBD1,16,TRBJ1-2,TRBV6-6,.,TGTGCCAGCAGTTACAACCGGGACAGGGGGAACTATGGCTACACCTTC,CASSYNRDRGNYGYTF
TRBD2,17,TRBJ2-5,TRBV7-7,once,TGTGCCAGCAGCCCCGGACTAGCGGCTACACTTCGGGAGACCCAGTACTTC,CASSPGLAATLRETQYF
TRBD1,13,TRBJ2-7,TRBV27,.,TGTGCCAGCAGTTTCAATCCAGGGGGCGAGCAGTACTTC,CASSFNPGGEQYF
TRBD1,14,TRBJ1-2,TRBV19,few,TGTGCCAGTAGCCAGCAGGGGGCTGACTATGGCTACACCTTC,CASSQQGADYGYTF
TRBD1,14,TRBJ1-1,TRBV7-2,.,TGTGCCAGCAGCTTGACAGGGTCGAACACTGAAGCTTTCTTT,CASSLTGSNTEAFF
.,16,TRBJ2-6,TRBV5-6,.,TGTGCCAGCAGCTTCGCAGGCGTCTCTGGGGCCAACGTCCTGACTTTC,CASSFAGVSGANVLTF
TRBD2,14,TRBJ2-1,TRBV10-3,.,TGTGCCATCAGTGAGACAGGGACTAGCGGGAGCGGGCTCTTC,CAISETGTSGSGLF
.,16,TRBJ2-1,TRBV11-2,few,TGTGCCAGCAGCTCCCGAGCGGATCCCTCCTACAATGAGCAGTTCTTC,CASSSRADPSYNEQFF
TRBD2,17,TRBJ2-2,TRBV10-3,.,TGTGCCATCAGTGAGTCGGGGCGGGGGATCAACACCGGGGAGCTGTTTTTT,CAISESGRGINTGELFF
.,15,TRBJ1-5,TRBV19,.,TGTGCCAGTATTTCTTCTTTCTATAGCAATCAGCCCCAGCATTTT,CASISSFYSNQPQHF
TRBD2,14,TRBJ2-7,TRBV7-8,.,TGTGCCACCCGACTAGCGGGGGAGTCCTACGAGCAGTACTTC,CATRLAGESYEQYF
TRBD2,16,TRBJ2-7,TRBV4-1,.,TGCGCCAGCAGCCAGGAGAGACTAGCGGGGAGGTACGAGCAGTACTTC,CASSQERLAGRYEQYF
TRBD2,16,TRBJ2-3,TRBV7-6,.,TGTGCCAGCAGCGTAACTAGCGGGAGGGAGGCAGATACGCAGTATTTT,CASSVTSGREADTQYF
.,16,TRBJ1-1,TRBV18,.,TGTGCCAGCTCACCGCGCCTCCTGCGAGAGAACACTGAAGCTTTCTTT,CASSPRLLRENTEAFF
.,14,TRBJ1-5,TRBV9,.,TGTGCCAGCAGCGTAGACGCTATTGGTCAGCCCCAGCATTTT,CASSVDAIGQPQHF
TRBD1,15,TRBJ1-1,TRBV5-1,.,TGCGCCAGCAGCAGAAACAGGGGGCTGAACACTGAAGCTTTCTTT,CASSRNRGLNTEAFF
TRBD1,13,TRBJ1-1,TRBV6-5,.,TGTGCCAGCAGTTACTGGTTCCGGGACAGAGTTTTCTTT,CASSYWFRDRVFF
.,17,TRBJ2-1,TRBV15,few,TGTGCCACCAGCAGAGATCTGAACGGGGGTCCCTACAATGAGCAGTTCTTC,CATSRDLNGGPYNEQFF
.,15,TRBJ1-2,TRBV9,.,TGTGCCAGCACCAGGAACAGGGATGTTGACTATGGCTACACCTTC,CASTRNRDVDYGYTF
TRBD1,15,TRBJ1-2,TRBV4-3,.,TGCGCCAGCAGCCAAGCAGGGGGCCACGAGAAGGGCTACACCTTC,CASSQAGGHEKGYTF
TRBD1,15,TRBJ1-5,TRBV6-1,.,TGTGCCAGCAGTGGCCGGACAGGGGATGTCCAGCCCCAGCATTTT,CASSGRTGDVQPQHF
TRBD1,17,TRBJ2-1,TRBV4-2,.,TGTGCCAGCAGTTCTAAGTCCGGGACAGGGGCCCTCAATGAGCAGTTCTTC,CASSSKSGTGALNEQFF
.,16,TRBJ1-1,TRBV7-2,.,TGTGCCAGCAGCTTCAAGGCAGGGGCCATGAACACTGAAGCTTTCTTT,CASSFKAGAMNTEAFF
TRBD1,14,TRBJ1-5,TRBV6-1,.,TGTGCCAGCACCCCATCCGACAGGGAAAGGCCCCAGCATTTT,CASTPSDRERPQHF
.,15,TRBJ2-3,TRBV5-4,once,TGTGCCAGCAGCTTGGATCTCGGGGATACAGATACGCAGTATTTT,CASSLDLGDTDTQYF
.,14,TRBJ1-5,TRBV15,few,TGTGCCACCAGCGGCGGGTCGTACAATCAGCCCCAGCATTTT,CATSGGSYNQPQHF
TRBD2,18,TRBJ2-2,TRBV11-3,.,TGTGCCAGCAGCTCTATCCCAGGACTAGCGGGAAACACCGGGGAGCTGTTTTTT,CASSSIPGLAGNTGELFF
TRBD2,15,TRBJ2-2,TRBV30,.,TGTGCCTGGAGTCCCCTAGCGGGGGTTGCTGGGGAGCTGTTTTTT,CAWSPLAGVAGELFF
.,14,TRBJ1-4,TRBV2,.,TGTGCCAGCAGCCTCAGTGCAACTAATGAAAAACTGTTTTTT,CASSLSATNEKLFF
TRBD2,16,TRBJ2-5,TRBV5-6,.,TGTGCCAGCAGCCCCACCCCTAGCGGGAGGAAAGAGACCCAGTACTTC,CASSPTPSGRKETQYF
.,11,TRBJ2-1,TRBV7-9,.,TGTGCCAGCAGCCCCCTACAGGAGCAGTTCTTC,CASSPLQEQFF
.,17,TRBJ1-6,TRBV7-9,.,TGTGCCAGCAGCCTGGACAGCTTACCACCATATAATTCACCCCTCCACTTT,CASSLDSLPPYNSPLHF
TRBD1,17,TRBJ1-5,TRBV7-2,.,TGTGCCAGCATCAAAGACGCCGGGACAGGGGGCAATCAGCCCCAGCATTTT,CASIKDAGTGGNQPQHF
TRBD2,14,TRBJ2-5,TRBV11-2,.,TGTGCCAGCACCGGAAGCGGGAGGGAAGAGACCCAGTACTTC,CASTGSGREETQYF
.,13,TRBJ2-3,TRBV10-3,.,TGTGCCATCACAGGGGCTGGGTCAGATACGCAGTATTTT,CAITGAGSDTQYF
TRBD1,13,TRBJ2-7,TRBV7-9,.,TGTGCCAGCAGCTTCGGACAGGGAGGCGAGCAGTACTTC,CASSFGQGGEQYF
TRBD2,17,TRBJ2-5,TRBV7-9,.,TGTGCCAGCAGCTTAGCGAGCGGGAACAGGCGCCAAGAGACCCAGTACTTC,CASSLASGNRRQETQYF
.,17,TRBJ2-3,TRBV5-4,.,TGTGCCAGCAGCCGGGATCTCGGGCGGGCGCGCACAGATACGCAGTATTTT,CASSRDLGRARTDTQYF
TRBD1,16,TRBJ1-6,TRBV7-9,.,TGTGCCAGCAGCTCCTTGACCGGACAGGGCCCTTCACCCCTCCACTTT,CASSSLTGQGPSPLHF
.,15,TRBJ1-6,TRBV27,.,TGTGCCAGCAGTACTCAAAAGAGGGGGAATTCACCCCTCCACTTT,CASSTQKRGNSPLHF
.,14,TRBJ2-3,TRBV30,.,TGTGCCTGGAGTGAAGAGCGGTTCACAGATACGCAGTATTTT,CAWSEERFTDTQYF